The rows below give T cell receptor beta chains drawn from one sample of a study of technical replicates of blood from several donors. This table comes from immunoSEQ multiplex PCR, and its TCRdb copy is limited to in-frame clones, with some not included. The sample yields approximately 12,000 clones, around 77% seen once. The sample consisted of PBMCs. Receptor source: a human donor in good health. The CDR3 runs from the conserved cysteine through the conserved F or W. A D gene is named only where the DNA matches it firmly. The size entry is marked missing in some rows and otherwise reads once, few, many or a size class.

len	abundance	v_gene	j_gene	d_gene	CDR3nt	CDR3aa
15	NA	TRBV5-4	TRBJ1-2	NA	TGTGCCAGCAGCTTTTCAACAGGCGGCCTGGAGGGCTACACCTTC	CASSFSTGGLEGYTF
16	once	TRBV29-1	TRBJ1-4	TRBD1	TGCAGCGTTTTAGACCAGAGGACAGGGGGGGTGGAAAAACTGTTTTTT	CSVLDQRTGGVEKLFF
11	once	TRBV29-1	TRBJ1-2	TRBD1	TGCAGCGTGACAGGGCCCTATGGCTACACCTTC	CSVTGPYGYTF
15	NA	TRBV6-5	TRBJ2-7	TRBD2	TGTGCCAGCAGCGAACCGGGACTAGCGGGATACGAGCAGTACTTC	CASSEPGLAGYEQYF
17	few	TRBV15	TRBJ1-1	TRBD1	TGTGCCACCAGCAGAGATTATTTGGGACAGGGGGAAACTGAAGCTTTCTTT	CATSRDYLGQGETEAFF
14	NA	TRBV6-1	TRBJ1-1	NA	TGTGCCAGCAAGGTTACAGGTCCCAACACTGAAGCTTTCTTT	CASKVTGPNTEAFF
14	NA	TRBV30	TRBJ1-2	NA	TGTGCCTGGAGTCCCGGGGTGGGTACCCATGGCTACACCTTC	CAWSPGVGTHGYTF
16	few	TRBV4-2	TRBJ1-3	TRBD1	TGTGCCAGCAGCTACGACAGGGTTGGCCCTGGAAACACCATATATTTT	CASSYDRVGPGNTIYF
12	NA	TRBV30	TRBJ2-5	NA	TGTGCCTGGAACGACAACCAAGAGACCCAGTACTTC	CAWNDNQETQYF
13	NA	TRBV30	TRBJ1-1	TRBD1	TGTGCCTGGAGCAGACAGGGAGACACTGAAGCTTTCTTT	CAWSRQGDTEAFF
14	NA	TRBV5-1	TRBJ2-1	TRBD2	TGCGCCAGCACCCCACTAGCGGTCAGTAATGAGCAGTTCTTC	CASTPLAVSNEQFF
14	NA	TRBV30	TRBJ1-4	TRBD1	TGTGCCTGGAATACGGGACAGTTCAATGAAAAACTGTTTTTT	CAWNTGQFNEKLFF
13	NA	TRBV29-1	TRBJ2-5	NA	TGCAGCGTTGATCAGGGGACCCCAGAGACCCAGTACTTC	CSVDQGTPETQYF
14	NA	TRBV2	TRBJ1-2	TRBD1	TGTGCCAGCAGTGAAGCGGGACAGAACTATGGCTACACCTTC	CASSEAGQNYGYTF
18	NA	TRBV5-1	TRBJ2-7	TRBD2	TGCGCCAGCAGCTTGCGTAACGGGCTAGCGGGAGTCTCCTACGAGCAGTACTTC	CASSLRNGLAGVSYEQYF
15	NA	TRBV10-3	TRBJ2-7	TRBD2	TGTGCCATCAGTGAGTCGTCTAGCGGCTCCTACGAGCAGTACTTC	CAISESSSGSYEQYF
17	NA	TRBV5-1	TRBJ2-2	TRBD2	TGCGCCAGCAGCCTACAACCCCCGGGAGGAAGAACCGGGGAGCTGTTTTTT	CASSLQPPGGRTGELFF
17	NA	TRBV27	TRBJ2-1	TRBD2	TGTGCCAGCGCCATTTGGGTACCGGGACTAGCGGGAAGTGAGCAGTTCTTC	CASAIWVPGLAGSEQFF
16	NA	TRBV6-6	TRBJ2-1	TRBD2	TGTGCCAGCAGTTACGGACTAGCGGGAGCCCACAATGAGCAGTTCTTC	CASSYGLAGAHNEQFF
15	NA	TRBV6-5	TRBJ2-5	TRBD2	TGTGCCAGCACCTCCCTAGCGGGAGGGTTAGAGACCCAGTACTTC	CASTSLAGGLETQYF
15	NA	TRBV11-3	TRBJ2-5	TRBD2	TGTGCCAGCAGCTTAATGAGCGGGGGACAAGAGACCCAGTACTTC	CASSLMSGGQETQYF
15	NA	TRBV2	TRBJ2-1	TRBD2	TGTGCCAGCAGTGAATCGGGAGGCCCATACAATGAGCAGTTCTTC	CASSESGGPYNEQFF
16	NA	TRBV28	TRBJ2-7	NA	TGTGCCAGCACCCATAGGTCGGACAGTATTACCTACGAGCAGTACTTC	CASTHRSDSITYEQYF
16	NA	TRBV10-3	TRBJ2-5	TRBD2	TGTGCCATCAGCGATTCAGCGGGAGGGTCCAGAGAGACCCAGTACTTC	CAISDSAGGSRETQYF
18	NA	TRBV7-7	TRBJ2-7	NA	TGTGCCAGCAGCCAAAGCCTCCCCGGACATCTTGGGGGCAACGAGCAGTACTTC	CASSQSLPGHLGGNEQYF
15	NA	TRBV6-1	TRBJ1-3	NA	TGTGCCAGCAGTGAAGGGGCCTACAGGGCCGAGCCTTGTCGTTTT	CASSEGAYRAEPCRF
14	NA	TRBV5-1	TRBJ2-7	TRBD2	TGCGCCAGCAGCCTGACTAGCGGCGTTACGATCCAGTACTTC	CASSLTSGVTIQYF
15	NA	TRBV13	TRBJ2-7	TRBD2	TGTGCCAGCAGCCGACCACTAGCGGGATTTTACGAGCAGTACTTC	CASSRPLAGFYEQYF
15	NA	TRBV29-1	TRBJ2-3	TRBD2	TGCAGCACCACCGGGACTAGCGGTAGCACAGATACGCAGTATTTT	CSTTGTSGSTDTQYF
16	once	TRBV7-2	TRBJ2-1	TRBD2	TGTGCCAGCAGCCTGATAGCGGGAGGGCCATACAATGAGCAGTTCTTC	CASSLIAGGPYNEQFF
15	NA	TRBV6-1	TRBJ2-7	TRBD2	TGTGCCAGCAGTGAATTTGTAGCGGGAATCTACGAGCAGTACTTC	CASSEFVAGIYEQYF
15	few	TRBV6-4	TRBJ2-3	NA	TGTGCCAGCAGTGACTCAATAGAGCCCACAGATACGCAGTATTTT	CASSDSIEPTDTQYF
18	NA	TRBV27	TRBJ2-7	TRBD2	TGTGCCAGCAGTTTATTGGGACTAGCGGGAACTACCTCCTACGAGCAGTACTTC	CASSLLGLAGTTSYEQYF